What follows are 2 T cell receptor beta chains derived from one specimen sequenced in a study of response to subunit inactivated influenza vaccine (dated by TCRdb to 2017 to 2018). Receptor amplification or capture employed RT-PCR. The sequencer was an Illumina HiSeq 2500. TCRdb reran the public reads through fastp at Q25 and MiXCR, keeping productive beta chains. Each record represents a unique CDR3 protein, reported with the most common genes and DNA among its rows. The sample table records almost 250,000 distinct CDR3 sequences; 10% to 15% of these occur just once. Clones ranked in the top ten supply 7.5% to 10% of the sample. Sequenced material: non-naive T cells sorted from PBMCs, taken 14 days before vaccination. According to the study, the label for this sample's cell subset or site signals: memory T cell fraction. These receptor sequences come from a man aged 45-60 years who received an inactivated influenza vaccine. Donor details come from another sample of the same person, matched by shared clones.

The genes are TRBV4-2 and TRBJ2-7; TRBD2 matches 11 bases. The germline V gene encodes CDR1 LGHNA and CDR2 YNFKEQ. The CDR3 totals 15 residues. Germline trimming cut 4 bases from V and 3 bases from J; bases unmatched to any gene: 5. The CDR3 DNA is TGTGCCAGCAGCCGGCTAGCGGGGGGCGACTACGAGCAGTACTTC. It codes for CASSRLAGGDYEQYF.

The chain has TRBV5-1 and TRBJ2-5, with a tentative D call TRBD1 (8 bases). Looked up from germline, CDR1 is SGHRS and CDR2 is YFSETQ. Trimming removed 7 bases at V and 1 base at J, with 17 bases between. The CDR3 contains 15 residues. The CDR3 nucleotides are TGCGCCAGCGGCGGACAGGGAGGGATCCAAGAGACCCAGTACTTC. Amino acids: CASGGQGGIQETQYF.